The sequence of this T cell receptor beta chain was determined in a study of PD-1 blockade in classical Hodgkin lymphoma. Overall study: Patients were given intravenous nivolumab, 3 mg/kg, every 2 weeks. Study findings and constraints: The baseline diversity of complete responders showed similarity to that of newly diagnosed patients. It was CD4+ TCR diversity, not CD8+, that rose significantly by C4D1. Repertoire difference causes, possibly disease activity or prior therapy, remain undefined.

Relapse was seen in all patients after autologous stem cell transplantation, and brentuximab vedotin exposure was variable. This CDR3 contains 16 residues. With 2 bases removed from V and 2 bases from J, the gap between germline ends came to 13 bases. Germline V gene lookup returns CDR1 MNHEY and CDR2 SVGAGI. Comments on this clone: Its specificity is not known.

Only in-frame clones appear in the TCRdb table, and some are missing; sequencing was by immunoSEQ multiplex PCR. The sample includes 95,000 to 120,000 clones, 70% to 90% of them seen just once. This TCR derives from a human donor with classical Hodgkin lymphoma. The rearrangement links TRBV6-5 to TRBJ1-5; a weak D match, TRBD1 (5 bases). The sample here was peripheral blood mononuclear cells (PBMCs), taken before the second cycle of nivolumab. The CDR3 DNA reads TGTGCCAGCAGTTACACTGCGAGAGGGGGCAATCAGCCCCAGCATTTT. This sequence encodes CASSYTARGGNQPQHF.